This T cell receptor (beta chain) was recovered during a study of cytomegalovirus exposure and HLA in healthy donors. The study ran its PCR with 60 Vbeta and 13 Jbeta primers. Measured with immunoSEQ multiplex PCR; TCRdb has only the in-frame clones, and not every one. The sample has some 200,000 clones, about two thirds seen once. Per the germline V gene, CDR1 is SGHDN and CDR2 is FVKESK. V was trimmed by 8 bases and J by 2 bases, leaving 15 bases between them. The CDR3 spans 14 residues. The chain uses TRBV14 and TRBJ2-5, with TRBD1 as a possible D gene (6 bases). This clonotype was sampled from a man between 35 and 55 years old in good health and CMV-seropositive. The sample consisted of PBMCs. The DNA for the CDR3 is TGTGCCAGCGCCCGACTCGACAGGCAAGAGACCCAGTACTTC. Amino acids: CASARLDRQETQYF.